These 9 T cell receptor beta chains were sequenced from one sample in a study of cytomegalovirus exposure and HLA in healthy donors. Primers: 60 Vbeta forward and 13 Jbeta reverse. Profiling relied on immunoSEQ multiplex PCR, and the TCRdb table lists in-frame clones only, not all of them. This sample yields some 190,000 clones, of which 75% to 85% are seen a single time; 13% to 15% belongs to the top ten. Sequenced input: PBMCs. Receptors were obtained from a woman in her 30s in good health and CMV-seropositive.

This clone has more than one count but fewer than ten. The chain carries TRBV5-1 and TRBJ2-1, with TRBD1 matching over 8 bases. The CDR3 contains 13 residues. After removal of 6 bases from V and 7 bases from J, the junction contained 6 bases not matched to a gene. Germline values: CDR1 SGHRS, CDR2 YFSETQ. For the CDR3, the DNA is TGCGCCAGCAACCTACAGGGGGATAATGAGCAGTTCTTC. Its protein product is CASNLQGDNEQFF.

The chain joins TRBV2 to TRBJ1-5; 7 bases fit TRBD1. This CDR3 comprises 15 residues. V lost 4 bases and J lost 3; bases outside the gene matches: 6. Germline V lookup: CDR1 SNHLY, CDR2 FYNNEI. The CDR3 DNA sequence: TGTGCCAGCAGTGCGCAGACAGGGCTCAATCAGCCCCAGCATTTT. This gives the protein CASSAQTGLNQPQHF.

This chain connects TRBV4-1 to TRBJ2-1; 8 bases map to TRBD2. The CDR3 covers 18 residues. Germline V gives CDR1 MGHRA, CDR2 YSYEKL. V trimming: 7 bases; J trimming: 0 bases; junction bases outside the gene matches: 14. CDR3 coding DNA: TGCGCCAGCACCCCCCGGGGGCTAGCGGGCCACTCCTACAATGAGCAGTTCTTC. As protein: CASTPRGLAGHSYNEQFF.

The chain carries TRBV7-3 and TRBJ2-3, with D possibly being TRBD2 (5 bases). This CDR3 has 16 amino acids. V lost 4 bases to trimming and J lost 3 bases, with 17 bases between them. Germline values: CDR1 SGHTA, CDR2 FQGTGA. DNA of the CDR3: TGTGCCAGCAGCTCCCCCGGAGGAGGAGGAACAGATACGCAGTATTTT. This translates into CASSSPGGGGTDTQYF.

The sample holds a few counts of this clone. The chain recombines TRBV5-1 with TRBJ1-2, with a tentative D call TRBD1 (6 bases). The CDR3 extends over 17 amino acids. Trimming took 0 bases from V and 1 from J, leaving 16 bases between them. Germline V gene data show CDR1 as SGHRS and CDR2 as YFSETQ. CDR3 DNA: TGCGCCAGCAGCTTGGCCCCAGGACAGCAGATTAACTATGGCTACACCTTC. This gives the protein CASSLAPGQQINYGYTF. The entire variable domain, with the rest obtained from reference TRBV5-1 and TRBJ1-2, is as follows: KAGVTQTPRYLIKTRGQQVTLSCSPISGHRSVSWYQQTPGQGLQFLFEYFSETQRNKGNFPGRFSGRQFSNSRSEMNVSTLELGDSALYLCASSLAPGQQINYGYTFGSGTRLTVV.

The rearrangement joins TRBV9 to TRBJ2-2; 9 positions match TRBD2. Germline-derived CDR1 and CDR2 are SGDLS and YYNGEE. J gave up 7 bases and V 0 bases, and 7 bases lay outside the gene matches. The CDR3 has 16 residues. CDR3 DNA sequence: TGTGCCAGCAGCGTAGATCTAGCGGGAATTGTCGGGGAGCTGTTTTTT. Residues: CASSVDLAGIVGELFF. Supplemented by reference TRBV9 and TRBJ2-2, the full variable domain reads DSGVTQTPKHLITATGQRVTLRCSPRSGDLSVYWYQQSLDQGLQFLIQYYNGEERAKGNILERFSAQQFPDLHSELNLSSLELGDSALYFCASSVDLAGIVGELFFGEGSRLTVL.

This clone was counted between two and nine times. The rearrangement joins TRBV19 to TRBJ1-1, with D possibly matching TRBD1 (6 bases). Between the trimmed V and J ends, which lost 3 bases and 1 base, there was a span of 9 bases. There are 14 residues in the CDR3. Looked up from germline, CDR1 is LNHDA and CDR2 is SQIVND (reference sequence). Here the CDR3 DNA reads TGTGCCAGTAGTATTTACAGGGCGAACACTGAAGCTTTCTTT. Amino acids: CASSIYRANTEAFF.

The chain carries TRBV4-1 and TRBJ1-5, with 9 bases identical to TRBD1. Germline V CDR1 and CDR2: MGHRA, YSYEKL. With 0 bases clipped from V and 2 bases from J, the junction kept 8 bases outside the gene matches. This CDR3 has 18 amino acids. The CDR3 DNA reads as TGCGCCAGCAGCCAAGAGGGATGGGACAGGGACCGCAATCAGCCCCAGCATTTT. Its protein is CASSQEGWDRDRNQPQHF.

The chain links TRBV6-5 to TRBJ1-1, with D possibly matching TRBD1 (6 bases). Germline V CDR1 and CDR2: MNHEY, SVGAGI. Between the trimmed V and J ends, which lost 7 bases and 6 bases, there was a span of 21 bases. The CDR3 loop spans 15 amino acids. Here the CDR3 DNA reads TGTGCCAGCAAAATCAACAGGGCCAGGGATGCTGAAGCTTTCTTT. Protein: CASKINRARDAEAFF.